What follows is one T cell receptor beta chain and its context. Trimming stripped 0 bases from V and 0 bases from J, with 8 bases between. The CDR3 loop spans 15 amino acids. Germline CDR1 reads KGHSH; CDR2 reads LQKENI. The data are from a study of OX40 agonist ivuxolimab in advanced cancers. Study-wide context: Earlier anti-PD-1, anti-PD-L1 or anti-CTLA-4 therapy was permitted; about 44% had received some.

Sequencing used immunoSEQ multiplex PCR; TCRdb keeps in-frame clones, though not all of them. The sample records about 77,000 clones, 85% being singletons. Excluded were patients having autoimmune disease history or systemic immunosuppression. The chain employs TRBV18 and TRBJ1-1; tentative D call: TRBD1 (5 bases). The material was CD4+ or CD8+ T cells sorted from blood, obtained in a trial of the OX40 agonist ivuxolimab. The sequence was obtained from an adult with an advanced solid tumor such as melanoma, head and neck, liver or kidney cancer. The CDR3 coding sequence is TGTGCCAGCTCACCACCGACAGCCCTGAACACTGAAGCTTTCTTT. It specifies CASSPPTALNTEAFF.